These T cell receptor beta chains were read from a single sample in a study of shared clonotypes between healthy human individuals. Method: immunoSEQ multiplex PCR; TCRdb's copy keeps in-frame clones and lacks some. In the table there are 2,500,000 or so clones, 93% of which are singletons. The sample taken for sequencing was naive CD4+ T cells from PBMCs. The source of these receptors is a man aged 18 to 29 in good health. Some clones in this sample may be carry-over from other donors' samples. Each CDR3 is given with its conserved first and last residue. The D gene is left open where the match is weak. Clone size is not always given. Where it is, it says once, few, many or a class for expanded clones.

TRBV10-3	TRBJ2-7	NA	NA	CAISAGQSSGSYEQYF	TGTGCCATCAGTGCCGGACAGAGCAGCGGCTCCTACGAGCAGTACTTC
TRBV6-1	TRBJ2-5	NA	TRBD1	CASSADRVRETQYF	TGTGCCAGCAGTGCGGACAGGGTTCGGGAGACCCAGTACTTC
TRBV19	TRBJ2-7	NA	NA	CASSASRPLYEQYF	TGTGCCAGTAGTGCTTCAAGGCCACTCTACGAGCAGTACTTC
TRBV6-6	TRBJ1-2	NA	NA	CASSSTGGAEHYGYTF	TGTGCCAGCAGTTCCACGGGGGGTGCTGAACACTATGGCTACACCTTC
TRBV7-6	TRBJ2-1	NA	NA	CASSLSSYNEQFF	TGTGCCAGCAGCTTATCGAGTTACAATGAGCAGTTCTTC
TRBV28	TRBJ2-1	NA	NA	CASSLGRDPTGYNEQFF	TGTGCCAGCAGTTTAGGCCGGGACCCCACGGGTTACAATGAGCAGTTCTTC
TRBV14	TRBJ1-2	NA	NA	CASSQDRTGRGYTF	TGTGCCAGCAGCCAAGATCGAACAGGGCGAGGCTACACCTTC
TRBV5-4	TRBJ1-2	NA	TRBD1	CASSTQGGNYGYTF	TGTGCCAGCAGCACTCAGGGGGGGAACTATGGCTACACCTTC
TRBV4-1	TRBJ2-1	NA	NA	CASSPSGTEHNEQFF	TGCGCCAGCAGCCCTTCCGGGACGGAACACAATGAGCAGTTCTTC
TRBV28	TRBJ2-7	NA	NA	CASSPGGFYEQYF	TGTGCCAGCAGTCCCGGAGGGTTCTACGAGCAGTACTTC
TRBV4-3	TRBJ2-3	NA	TRBD2	CASSQDLAGDFSDTQYF	TGCGCCAGCAGCCAAGATCTAGCGGGAGATTTTTCAGATACGCAGTATTTT
TRBV5-1	TRBJ1-1	NA	NA	CASSLETNTEAFF	TGCGCCAGCAGCTTGGAAACGAACACTGAAGCTTTCTTT
TRBV7-8	TRBJ1-1	NA	NA	CASSFPGETVGTEAFF	TGTGCCAGCAGCTTCCCGGGGGAAACGGTTGGCACTGAAGCTTTCTTT
TRBV10-2	TRBJ2-1	NA	TRBD2	CASSGGARASGSNINEQFF	TGCGCCAGCAGCGGGGGGGCAAGGGCTAGCGGGAGTAATATCAATGAGCAGTTCTTC
TRBV18	TRBJ1-2	NA	NA	CASSPSARGRNYGYTF	TGTGCCAGCTCACCATCCGCCAGGGGACGGAACTATGGCTACACCTTC
TRBV4-3	TRBJ2-1	NA	TRBD2	CASSPLRLAGGPGEQFF	TGCGCCAGCAGCCCCCTCCGACTAGCGGGAGGGCCAGGTGAGCAGTTCTTC
TRBV19	TRBJ2-3	NA	NA	CASMGKFSTDTQYF	TGTGCCAGTATGGGAAAGTTTAGCACAGATACGCAGTATTTT
TRBV7-3	TRBJ2-2	NA	TRBD1	CASSLGQGITGELFF	TGTGCCAGCAGCTTGGGACAGGGAATCACCGGGGAGCTGTTTTTT
TRBV5-1	TRBJ2-2	NA	NA	CASSSLSGLPGELFF	TGCGCCAGCAGCTCTTTATCAGGTCTCCCCGGGGAGCTGTTTTTT
TRBV5-1	TRBJ1-6	NA	TRBD1	CASSLVGQGNSPLHF	TGCGCCAGCAGCTTGGTGGGACAGGGTAATTCACCCCTCCACTTT
TRBV15	TRBJ2-2	NA	NA	CATTTSLTGELFF	TGTGCCACCACTACTAGCCTCACCGGGGAGCTGTTTTTT
TRBV19	TRBJ1-3	NA	NA	CASSIGRVDRNTIYF	TGTGCCAGTAGTATCGGGCGCGTTGATAGAAACACCATATATTTT
TRBV27	TRBJ1-4	NA	NA	CASSFSEGREKLFF	TGTGCCAGCAGTTTTTCGGAAGGCAGGGAAAAACTGTTTTTT
TRBV28	TRBJ1-5	NA	TRBD1	CASGPDRGQRGSNQPQHF	TGTGCCAGCGGACCAGACAGGGGGCAGAGGGGTAGCAATCAGCCCCAGCATTTT
TRBV7-9	TRBJ2-1	NA	TRBD2	CASSPPGVGGTNEQFF	TGTGCCAGCAGCCCTCCTGGCGTGGGAGGGACCAATGAGCAGTTCTTC
TRBV10-1	TRBJ2-4	NA	TRBD2	CASNQRGGIQYF	TGCGCCAGCAACCAGCGGGGGGGCATTCAGTACTTC
TRBV6-5	TRBJ1-1	NA	NA	CASSYGPLNTEAFF	TGTGCCAGCAGTTACGGTCCTCTTAACACTGAAGCTTTCTTT
TRBV27	TRBJ2-7	NA	TRBD2	CASSPGGGRGYEQYF	TGTGCCAGCAGTCCGGGGGGCGGGAGGGGATACGAGCAGTACTTC
TRBV2	TRBJ2-7	NA	TRBD1	CAIDRDRAYEQYF	TGTGCCATCGACCGGGACAGGGCCTACGAGCAGTACTTC
TRBV5-1	TRBJ1-4	NA	NA	CASSLVGATNEKLFF	TGCGCCAGCAGCTTGGTGGGGGCAACTAATGAAAAACTGTTTTTT
TRBV6-1	TRBJ1-5	once	TRBD1	CASEWDRQNQPQHF	TGTGCCAGCGAGTGGGACAGACAAAATCAGCCCCAGCATTTT
TRBV28	TRBJ1-4	NA	NA	CASSLPRTNEKLFF	TGTGCCAGCAGTTTACCCAGGACCAATGAAAAACTGTTTTTT
TRBV10-2	TRBJ2-1	NA	TRBD2	CASSDKSGRPYNEQFF	TGCGCCAGCAGTGATAAAAGCGGGAGGCCCTACAATGAGCAGTTCTTC
TRBV9	TRBJ1-5	NA	NA	CASSVDFGGNQPQHF	TGTGCCAGCAGCGTTGACTTCGGGGGCAATCAGCCCCAGCATTTT
TRBV27	TRBJ1-1	NA	NA	CASKPRARNTEAFF	TGTGCCAGCAAACCGAGGGCGAGGAACACTGAAGCTTTCTTT
TRBV7-9	TRBJ2-1	once	NA	CASSLAGRLGSLLF	TGTGCCAGCAGCTTAGCCGGACGGCTGGGGAGTCTTCTCTTC
TRBV28	TRBJ2-7	NA	TRBD1	CASSTTGFYEQYF	TGTGCCAGCAGTACGACAGGGTTCTACGAGCAGTACTTC
TRBV7-6	TRBJ2-2	NA	TRBD1	CASSNRGTGELFF	TGTGCCAGCAGCAACAGGGGGACCGGGGAGCTGTTTTTT
TRBV28	TRBJ2-2	few	NA	CASSFRDWVGELFF	TGTGCCAGCAGTTTCAGGGATTGGGTCGGGGAGCTGTTTTTT
TRBV7-8	TRBJ2-2	NA	TRBD2	CASGALSGRWLLTGELFF	TGTGCCAGCGGAGCCCTTAGCGGGAGGTGGCTCTTGACCGGGGAGCTGTTTTTT
TRBV7-8	TRBJ1-3	NA	NA	CASSKRDGLSSGNTIYF	TGTGCCAGCAGCAAGCGCGACGGCTTGAGCTCTGGAAACACCATATATTTT
TRBV5-4	TRBJ2-2	NA	TRBD1	CASSLSGTVNTGELFF	TGTGCCAGCAGCTTGTCCGGGACAGTGAACACCGGGGAGCTGTTTTTT